The 3 T cell receptor beta chains below come from one sample, sequenced in a study of OX40 agonist ivuxolimab in advanced cancers. The assay was immunoSEQ multiplex PCR, and TCRdb's table has in-frame clones only and misses some. The sample includes approximately 99,000 clones, 95% to 96% of them seen just once. The specimen was CD4+ or CD8+ T cells sorted from blood, collected in a trial of the OX40 agonist ivuxolimab. All receptors derive from an adult with an advanced solid tumor such as melanoma, head and neck, liver or kidney cancer.

This chain links TRBV4-2 with TRBJ2-1; 13 bases agree with TRBD2. V was clipped by 1 base and J by 9 bases; unmatched bases: 6. Germline CDR1 is LGHNA and CDR2 is YNFKEQ. This CDR3 contains 16 residues. The CDR3 coding sequence is TGTGCCAGCAGCCAAGCACTAGCGGGAGGGCCAGGTGAGCAGTTCTTC. Protein sequence: CASSQALAGGPGEQFF.

The J gene is TRBJ2-5, the V gene TRBV2; 8 nucleotides line up with TRBD2. Losses at the gene ends were 7 bases for V and 4 bases for J; bases not matched to a gene: 11. This CDR3 comprises 15 residues. Germline CDR1 and CDR2: SNHLY and FYNNEI. CDR3 sequence: CASIRETTSGETQYF. As DNA, the CDR3 is TGTGCCAGCATCCGGGAAACCACTAGCGGAGAGACCCAGTACTTC.

The chain links TRBV2 to TRBJ1-1; D is uncertain. The ends were cut back, 2 bases at V and 4 bases at J, with 14 bases in the middle. The CDR3 is 15 residues long. Germline V gene sequence: CDR1 SNHLY, CDR2 FYNNEI. Written as DNA, the CDR3 is TGTGCCAGCAGTGAACCCCGTGTGGATCTCACTGAAGCTTTCTTT. This encodes CASSEPRVDLTEAFF.